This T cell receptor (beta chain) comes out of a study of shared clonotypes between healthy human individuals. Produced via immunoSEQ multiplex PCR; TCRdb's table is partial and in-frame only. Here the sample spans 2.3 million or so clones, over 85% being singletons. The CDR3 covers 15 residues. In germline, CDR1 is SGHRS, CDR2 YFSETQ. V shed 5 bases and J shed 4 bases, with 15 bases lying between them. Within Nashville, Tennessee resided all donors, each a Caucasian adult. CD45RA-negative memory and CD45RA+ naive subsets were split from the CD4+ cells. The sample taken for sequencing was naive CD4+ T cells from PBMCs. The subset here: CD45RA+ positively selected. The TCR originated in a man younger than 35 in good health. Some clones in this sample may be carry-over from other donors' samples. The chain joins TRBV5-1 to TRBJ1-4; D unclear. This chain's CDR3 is CASSAFPRLNEKLFF. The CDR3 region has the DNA TGCGCCAGCAGTGCTTTTCCCCGGCTTAATGAAAAACTGTTTTTT.